The text below deals with one T cell receptor beta chain. This sample stems from a study of blood T cell repertoires in COVID-19. At the level of the study: The study drew acute and convalescent COVID-19 samples from the United States, Italy and Spain. Nucleic acid was either cDNA or gDNA, and it came from T cells, B-cell-depleted T cells, or PBMCs.

There are 14 residues in the CDR3. With V trimmed by 4 bases and J by 4 bases, 3 bases remained unmatched. Germline CDR1 and CDR2: SGHTA and FQGNSA. Authors' processing steps: Cell counts per sample came from amplifying reference gene primers. The protocol was immunoSEQ multiplex PCR, while the TCRdb copy is restricted to in-frame clones and leaves out a portion. Clonal size and the V and J genes are those of that table, whereas D and trimming came from the DNA. Seen here are 35,000 to 45,000 clones, about 82% observed once, and the top ten hold 55% to 60%. Sequencing was done on a sample of peripheral blood. This TCR was recovered from a man between 70 and 80 years old with acute or convalescent COVID-19. V usage is TRBV7-2 and J usage is TRBJ2-3, with 9 bases lining up with TRBD2. This chain's CDR3 is CASSSGLAADTQYF. Here the CDR3 DNA reads TGTGCCAGCAGCTCGGGACTAGCAGCAGATACGCAGTATTTT.